The 15 T cell receptor beta chains below were found in one sample sequenced in a study of shared clonotypes between healthy human individuals. Generated by immunoSEQ multiplex PCR, the TCRdb table keeps only in-frame clones and is missing some. The table includes some 2,500,000 clones, 80% to 95% detected once. The sequenced sample consisted of naive CD4+ T cells from PBMCs. Sample subset: CD45RA+ positively selected. The receptors shown here come from a man younger than 35 in good health. Some clones in this sample may be carry-over from other donors' samples.

V gene TRBV18 combines with J gene TRBJ2-3, with D perhaps matching TRBD2 (6 bases). The V gene lost 3 bases and the J gene lost 5 bases, with 15 bases spanning the gap. This CDR3 is 15 amino acids long. Germline V lookup: CDR1 KGHSH, CDR2 LQKENI. CDR3 sequence reads: CASSPYARDLDTQYF. The CDR3 nucleotides read TGTGCCAGCTCACCCTACGCCCGGGACTTAGATACGCAGTATTTT. Full variable domain (outside the CDR3, taken from reference TRBV18 and TRBJ2-3): NAGVMQNPRHLVRRRGQEARLRCSPMKGHSHVYWYRQLPEEGLKFMVYLQKENIIDESGMPKERFSAEFPKEGPSILRIQQVVRGDSAAYFCASSPYARDLDTQYFGPGTRLTVL.

V usage is TRBV5-1 and J usage is TRBJ2-5; D ambiguous. The CDR3 is 13 residues long. V was pared by 4 bases and J by 4 bases, with 11 bases between. Germline-derived CDR1 and CDR2 are SGHRS and YFSETQ. DNA of the CDR3: TGCGCCAGCAGCAGAGTTATGGGAGAGACCCAGTACTTC. Encoded protein: CASSRVMGETQYF.

The CDR3 region is CASSLGPSGISEQFF. CDR3 nucleotides: TGTGCCAGCAGCTTAGGGCCTAGCGGGATATCTGAGCAGTTCTTC. The chain combines TRBV7-2 with TRBJ2-1, with 9 bases that match TRBD2. Germline trimming cut 1 base from V and 9 bases from J; bases unmatched to any gene: 7. Germline V gives CDR1 SGHTA, CDR2 FQGNSA. The CDR3 length is 15 residues.

As to this clone: Other nucleotide sequences from this sample produce the same CDR3. The chain uses TRBV28 and TRBJ1-1; no reliable D call. Germline V gene data show CDR1 as MDHEN and CDR2 as SYDVKM. The CDR3 contains 13 residues. Between the trimmed V and J ends, which lost 5 bases and 1 base, there was a span of 8 bases. The CDR3 reads CASSLRGNTEAFF. In nucleotides, the CDR3 is TGTGCCAGCAGTCTCCGCGGGAACACTGAAGCTTTCTTT.

The chain uses TRBV10-3 and TRBJ1-3; maybe TRBD1 (5 bases). The CDR3 length is 16 residues. With 4 bases removed from V and 0 bases from J, the gap between germline ends came to 13 bases. Looked up from germline, CDR1 is ENHRY and CDR2 is SYGVKD. CDR3 region: CAISGGRQISGNTIYF. CDR3 coding DNA: TGTGCCATCAGTGGGGGACGGCAAATCTCTGGAAACACCATATATTTT.

The CDR3 sequence is CASSYIGMPQHF. The CDR3 DNA reads as TGTGCCAGCAGTTATATTGGTATGCCCCAGCATTTT. The chain combines TRBV27 with TRBJ1-5, with D unclear. CDR1 and CDR2 from the germline V gene are MNHEY and SMNVEV (reference sequence). The CDR3 length is 12 residues. V was trimmed by 4 bases and J by 9 bases, leaving 10 bases between them.

The chain joins TRBV18 to TRBJ2-3; tentative D call: TRBD2 (6 bases). The V end lost 3 bases, the J end lost 3 bases, and 10 bases lay between the germline ends. Germline values: CDR1 KGHSH, CDR2 LQKENI. The CDR3 spans 14 residues. The CDR3 reads CASSPIAVTDTQYF. DNA of the CDR3: TGTGCCAGCTCACCTATAGCGGTTACAGATACGCAGTATTTT.

The chain has TRBV15 and TRBJ2-7; TRBD1 agrees at 12 bases. J was trimmed by 4 bases and V by 1 base; bases with no gene match: 5. The germline CDR1 and CDR2 sequences are LNHNV and YYDKDF (reference sequence). This CDR3 contains 16 residues. The CDR3, as DNA: TGTGCCACCAGCAGAGCGGGGACAGGGGGCAGGTACGAGCAGTACTTC. Amino acids: CATSRAGTGGRYEQYF.

V and J are TRBV6-5 and TRBJ2-7; 9 bases are shared with TRBD2. This CDR3 has 16 residues. The V gene end was trimmed by 4 bases and the J gene end by 5 bases; junction bases not matched to a gene: 12. The germline CDR1 and CDR2 sequences are MNHEY and SVGAGI. CDR3 coding DNA: TGTGCCAGCAGTTCCCTTGGAAGCGGGAGGTACGACGAGCAGTACTTC. It is translated as CASSSLGSGRYDEQYF.

This chain links TRBV7-8 with TRBJ2-1, with a weak D call TRBD2 (5 bases). Germline-derived CDR1 and CDR2 are SGHVS and FQNEAQ. V lost 2 bases and J lost 4, with 15 bases in between. There are 16 residues in the CDR3. DNA for the CDR3: TGTGCCAGCAGCTTACACCCGAGGGAGAGGTACAATGAGCAGTTCTTC. Its protein is CASSLHPRERYNEQFF. The full variable domain, rest sourced from reference TRBV7-8 and TRBJ2-1, is GAGVSQSPRYKVAKRGQDVALRCDPISGHVSLFWYQQALGQGPEFLTYFQNEAQLDKSGLPSDRFFAERPEGSVSTLKIQRTQQEDSAVYLCASSLHPRERYNEQFFGPGTRLTVL.

Comment on this clone: In the same sample, other DNA sequences code for this CDR3. The V and J genes are TRBV19 and TRBJ2-2; 9 positions agree with TRBD1. CDR3 size: 14 residues. The trim removed 3 bases at V and 5 bases at J, leaving 1 base unmatched. Germline CDR1 and CDR2: LNHDA and SQIVND (reference sequence). In DNA form, the CDR3 reads TGTGCCAGTAGTATCGACAGGGGGACCGGGGAGCTGTTTTTT. This sequence encodes CASSIDRGTGELFF.

CDR3 bases: TGTGCCAGCACCCTAGAATCCGTTGGAAATGAGCAGTTCTTC. This gives the protein CASTLESVGNEQFF. V is TRBV6-1 and J is TRBJ2-1; the D is unclear. The CDR3 length is 14 residues. Trimming removed 7 bases at V and 7 bases at J, with 17 bases between. Germline values: CDR1 MNHNS, CDR2 SASEGT.

The chain is built from TRBV30 and TRBJ2-3, with 13 positions matching TRBD2. J was trimmed by 1 base and V by 1 base; bases with no gene match: 11. CDR1 is GTSNPN, CDR2 SVGIG, per germline (reference sequence). CDR3 size: 19 residues. CDR3 sequence (DNA): TGTGCCTGGAGTGGAGGGTGGACTAGCGGGAGCGTCGGCACAGATACGCAGTATTTT. Translation: CAWSGGWTSGSVGTDTQYF.

This clone appeared once. This chain connects TRBV12-5 to TRBJ1-5, with 8 bases identical to TRBD1. Trimming removed 6 bases from V and 0 bases from J; junction bases left unmatched: 16. Germline V gene lookup returns CDR1 LGHNT and CDR2 FRNRAP. The CDR3 runs to 19 residues. CDR3 DNA: TGTGCTAGTGGACCGCCCCCCGCGGGACAGGTACCTAGCAATCAGCCCCAGCATTTT. Translated: CASGPPPAGQVPSNQPQHF.

This clone was observed a few times. This same CDR3 is encoded by further DNA sequences in the sample. The CDR3 coding sequence is TGCGCCAGCAGCTTGGCTCCGGACACTGAAGCTTTCTTT. It is translated as CASSLAPDTEAFF. J is TRBJ1-1 and V is TRBV5-1; D remains unclear. V was pared by 0 bases and J by 3 bases, with 6 bases between. Germline CDR1 SGHRS, CDR2 YFSETQ. The CDR3 is 13 amino acids.